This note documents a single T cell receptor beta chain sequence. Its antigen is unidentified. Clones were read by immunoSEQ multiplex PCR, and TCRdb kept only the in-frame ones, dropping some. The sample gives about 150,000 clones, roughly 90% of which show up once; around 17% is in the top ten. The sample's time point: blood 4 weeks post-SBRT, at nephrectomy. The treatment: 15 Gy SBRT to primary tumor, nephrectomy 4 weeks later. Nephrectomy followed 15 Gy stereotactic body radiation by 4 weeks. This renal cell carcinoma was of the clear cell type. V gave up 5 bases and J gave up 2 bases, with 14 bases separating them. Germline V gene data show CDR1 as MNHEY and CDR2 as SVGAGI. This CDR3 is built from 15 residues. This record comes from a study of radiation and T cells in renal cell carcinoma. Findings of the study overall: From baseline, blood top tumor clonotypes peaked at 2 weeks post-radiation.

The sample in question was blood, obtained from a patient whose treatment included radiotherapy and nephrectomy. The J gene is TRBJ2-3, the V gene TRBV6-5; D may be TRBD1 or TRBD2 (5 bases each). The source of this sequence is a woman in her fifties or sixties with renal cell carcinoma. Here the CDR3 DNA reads TGTGCCAGCAGTCCCGACCCTGGGACCACAGATACGCAGTATTTT. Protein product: CASSPDPGTTDTQYF.